Listed below are T cell receptor beta chains from one sample, sequenced in a study of shared clonotypes between healthy human individuals. Repertoires were generated with immunoSEQ multiplex PCR, while TCRdb's copy carries only in-frame clones and drops some. Among nearly 2 million clones, about 95% were seen once, and the ten largest hold 1.2%. The material sequenced was naive CD8+ T cells sorted from blood. The receptors come from a man between 18 and 35 years old in good health. Each CDR3 is given with its conserved first and last residue. The order of the fields is clone size, D gene, V gene, J gene, CDR3 DNA, CDR3 protein. A D gene is named only where the DNA matches it firmly. Size tells how often a clone was seen (once, few, many) or the class of an expanded clone, and some rows leave it out.

>.|.|TRBV11-2|TRBJ2-5
TGTGCCAGCAGCCCTGGGGGGAACGGGAAAGAGACCCAGTACTTC
CASSPGGNGKETQYF
>.|.|TRBV7-2|TRBJ2-7
TGTGCCAGCAGCTCCCGGACCTACGAGCAGTACTTC
CASSSRTYEQYF
>.|.|TRBV5-1|TRBJ2-7
TGCGCCAGCAGCTCTTGGGGGGAGATGACGGGCGACGAGCAGTACTTC
CASSSWGEMTGDEQYF
>.|TRBD1|TRBV29-1|TRBJ1-1
TGCAGCGTGATGACAGGGTCTAGCACTGAAGCTTTCTTT
CSVMTGSSTEAFF
>.|.|TRBV4-1|TRBJ2-1
TGCGCCAGCAGGTCTGGGGGGTCCGGAATGAAGGGTGAGCAGTTCTTC
CASRSGGSGMKGEQFF
>.|TRBD1|TRBV9|TRBJ1-2
TGTGCCAGCAGCGCCGACAGGGGGTTCCCCTATGGCTACACCTTC
CASSADRGFPYGYTF
>once|TRBD2|TRBV5-1|TRBJ2-1
TGCGCCAGCCGAGGACTAGCGGGTACCTACAATGAGCAGTTCTTC
CASRGLAGTYNEQFF
>.|TRBD1|TRBV5-5|TRBJ1-1
TGTGCCAGCAGCTGGACAGGTACTGAAGCTTTCTTT
CASSWTGTEAFF
>.|.|TRBV27|TRBJ2-7
TGTGCCAGCAGTTCGGACAACTCCTACGAGCAGTACTTC
CASSSDNSYEQYF
>.|TRBD2|TRBV9|TRBJ2-3
TGTGCCAGCAGCGCGAGCGGGGTAAGCACAGATACGCAGTATTTT
CASSASGVSTDTQYF
>.|.|TRBV7-6|TRBJ2-3
TGTGCCAGCAGCTCAAAGGACTGGGGATTCACAGATACGCAGTATTTT
CASSSKDWGFTDTQYF
>.|.|TRBV2|TRBJ2-7
TGTGCCAGCAGCGACGGGGCCTCCTACGAGCAGTACTTC
CASSDGASYEQYF
>.|.|TRBV4-1|TRBJ2-7
TGCGCCAGCAGCCAAGGGAGCCCTTCCTACGAGCAGTACTTC
CASSQGSPSYEQYF
>.|TRBD2|TRBV2|TRBJ2-3
TGTGCCAGCAGCTACCACCGGGAGGGGGCAGATACGCAGTATTTT
CASSYHREGADTQYF
>.|.|TRBV7-2|TRBJ2-1
TGTGCCAGCAGCTTAGTAGGCAACAATGAGCAGTTCTTC
CASSLVGNNEQFF
>.|.|TRBV27|TRBJ2-1
TGTGCCAGCAGTTTAATTATGGGCATCGGACAGAATGAGCAGTTCTTC
CASSLIMGIGQNEQFF
>.|.|TRBV6-5|TRBJ1-2
TGTGCCAGCAGTTTGGCAGGGGTAGGTGGCTACACCTTC
CASSLAGVGGYTF
>.|.|TRBV4-1|TRBJ1-2
TGCGCCAGCAGCCAAGACGTGAGGGGTAGCGTCTATGGCTACACCTTC
CASSQDVRGSVYGYTF
>.|TRBD1|TRBV5-1|TRBJ1-5
TGCGCCAGCAGCCCGGGGACAGTTTCTAATCAGCCCCAGCATTTT
CASSPGTVSNQPQHF
>.|TRBD1|TRBV19|TRBJ2-7
TGTGCCAGTAGTATAGGGACAGGGGATCCGGTAGAGCAGTACTTC
CASSIGTGDPVEQYF
>.|.|TRBV7-8|TRBJ1-1
TGTGCCAGCAGCCTACGATTAGAGGGGTTTGGGACTGAAGCTTTCTTT
CASSLRLEGFGTEAFF
>.|TRBD2|TRBV4-1|TRBJ2-7
TGCGCCAGCAGCCAAACCTCCAGGGGCGGGGGGGTCTACGAGCAGTACTTC
CASSQTSRGGGVYEQYF
>.|.|TRBV27|TRBJ1-2
TGTGCCAGCAGATCTGTCTATGGCTACACCTTC
CASRSVYGYTF
>once|.|TRBV7-9|TRBJ2-7
TGTGCCAGCAGCTCGGGGGCCTCTCAAGCCTACGAGCAGTACTTC
CASSSGASQAYEQYF
>.|.|TRBV27|TRBJ2-3
TGTGCCAGCAGGGAAAGTAGCACAGATACGCAGTATTTT
CASRESSTDTQYF
>.|.|TRBV10-3|TRBJ2-7
TGTGCCATCAGTGGGGGCCCGGTGGCAGTCGACTACGAGCAGTACTTC
CAISGGPVAVDYEQYF
>.|.|TRBV27|TRBJ2-7
TGTGCCAGCAGTCCTATTACCAGGATCGACGAGCAGTACTTC
CASSPITRIDEQYF
>once|.|TRBV4-1|TRBJ1-6
TGCGCCAGCAGCCAAGACTGGTCAGGGCCCTCACCCCTCCACTTT
CASSQDWSGPSPLHF
>.|.|TRBV18|TRBJ2-7
TGTGCCAGCTCACCAACGGAAACCTACGAGCAGTACTTC
CASSPTETYEQYF
>.|TRBD1|TRBV6-5|TRBJ2-2
TGTGCCAGCAGTTACCAGGGGGCGATGAGCGGGGAGCTGTTTTTT
CASSYQGAMSGELFF
>.|TRBD2|TRBV4-1|TRBJ2-7
TGCGCCAGCAGCCTCGGGGGGGGGCAGGACGAGCAGTACTTC
CASSLGGGQDEQYF
>.|.|TRBV7-6|TRBJ2-2
TGTGCCAGCAGCTTAGCCCCCCCGCAGTCGGGCACCGGGGAGCTGTTTTTT
CASSLAPPQSGTGELFF
>.|.|TRBV7-6|TRBJ2-2
TGTGCCAGCAGCCCAAGCCCAAGGGGATACACCGGGGAGCTGTTTTTT
CASSPSPRGYTGELFF
>.|TRBD2|TRBV6-5|TRBJ2-5
TGTGCCAGCAGCCTGACTAGCGGGAGGGCAGAGACCCAGTACTTC
CASSLTSGRAETQYF
>.|TRBD2|TRBV5-4|TRBJ2-7
TGTGCCAGCAGCTTGGCGGCGGGAGTCGGATACGAGCAGTACTTC
CASSLAAGVGYEQYF
>.|.|TRBV4-2|TRBJ2-7
TGTGCCAGCAGCCAGTTACAGGGCCCGTCCTACGAGCAGTACTTC
CASSQLQGPSYEQYF
>.|.|TRBV4-1|TRBJ2-7
TGCGCCAGCAGCCAAGTCCCAGGGGATTACGAGCAGTACTTC
CASSQVPGDYEQYF